The clone carrying this TCR beta chain was detected only once. Patients of the Seattle cohort, enrolled during active infection, were followed longitudinally. Germline V gene sequence: CDR1 MNHNY, CDR2 SVGAGI (reference sequence). The CDR3 sequence is 15 residues long. Deletions cut 7 bases from V and 7 bases from J, with 22 bases between. These data originate in a study of blood T cell repertoires in COVID-19. In the original processing: By means of reference gene primer amplification, nucleated cell counts were estimated. The data were produced by immunoSEQ multiplex PCR, yet TCRdb's version contains in-frame clones alone and is incomplete. The V and J calls and the clone size are those of that table, but D and trimming were determined from the DNA. The sample contains about 250,000 clones, 88% of which appear only once.

The sequence came from a woman younger than 45 with COVID-19, enrolled during active disease. The sequenced sample consisted of peripheral blood. The chain couples TRBV6-6 to TRBJ1-2, with D possibly TRBD1 on 6 matching bases. This chain's CDR3 is CASTNLRQTGGGYTF. The CDR3 coding sequence is TGTGCCAGCACAAATCTTAGACAGACAGGAGGTGGCTACACCTTC.